This T cell receptor (beta chain) was profiled in a study of response to subunit inactivated influenza vaccine. This clonotype was found a few times. CDR3 length: 14 residues. Germline V lookup: CDR1 SGHRS, CDR2 YFSETQ. V was shortened by 5 bases and J by 3 bases, with 15 bases between the two germline ends. TCRdb reanalysed the RT-PCR reads using MiXCR and keeps one entry per CDR3 protein. The data show 500,000 to 600,000 distinct CDR3 sequences, 11% seen once. These data were also reused for a study on T cells expressing NK-cell markers. From that report: A 5'RACE template switching approach incorporating UMIs was used to make TCR beta cDNA. Seven HCMV-seropositive donors and one seronegative donor made up the eight sequenced donors. NKG2C+ dominant clonotype frequencies in roughly six donors were about 1.0-8% of CD8+ T cells.

The sequence was obtained from a man aged 45-65 years who received an inactivated influenza vaccine. The chain recombines TRBV5-1 with TRBJ2-7, with a weak D call TRBD1 (6 bases). The sequencing used PBMCs from blood, collected on the day of vaccination. For the CDR3, the DNA is TGCGCCAGCAGTTCGACAGGAAGCTACTACGAGCAGTACTTC. Amino acids: CASSSTGSYYEQYF.